The next 25 T cell receptor beta chains were all read from a single sample in a study of CD8 T cells in Susac syndrome. With random hexamers, about 0.45 to 1 ug RNA was reverse transcribed. TCRdb passed the immunoSEQ multiplex PCR reads through MiXCR, listing each CDR3 protein once. In the table there are some 300,000 distinct CDR3 sequences, 75% to 90% of which are singletons. The sequencing input was CD8+ T cells from PBMCs. These receptors came from a human donor with multiple sclerosis.

This chain connects TRBV30 to TRBJ1-2; possible D gene TRBD1, 5 bases. Germline V lookup: CDR1 GTSNPN, CDR2 SVGIG (reference sequence). With 1 base removed from V and 5 bases from J, the gap between germline ends came to 11 bases. This CDR3 comprises 13 residues. The CDR3 coding sequence is TGTGCCTGGAGTGAACAGGATTGGTATGGCTACACCTTC. Protein sequence: CAWSEQDWYGYTF.

This chain connects TRBV6-1 to TRBJ2-5; weak D call: TRBD1 (7 bases). CDR3 length equals 16 residues. Trimming left V 7 bases short and J 2 bases short, with 20 bases between. CDR1 and CDR2 from the germline V gene are MNHNS and SASEGT. The CDR3: CASKEVGRGVQETQYF. CDR3 nucleotides: TGTGCCAGCAAGGAGGTCGGCAGGGGGGTGCAAGAGACCCAGTACTTC.

The gene calls are TRBV6-2 or TRBV6-3 and TRBJ2-7, with 11 bases aligning to TRBD2. V dropped 4 bases and J dropped 3; count of bases not matched to a gene: 2. Per germline, CDR1 MNHEY and CDR2 SVGEGT. CDR3 length: 14 amino acids. The CDR3 region has the DNA TGTGCCAGCAGTTCACTAGCGGGAGACTACGAGCAGTACTTC. This sequence encodes CASSSLAGDYEQYF.

J is TRBJ1-5 and V is TRBV20-1; the match to TRBD1 covers 9 bases. The CDR3 is 18 amino acids. The germline gives CDR1 DFQATT, CDR2 SNEGSKA (reference sequence). V lost 5 bases, J lost 0 bases, and 14 bases stayed unmatched. CDR3 amino acids: CSAADPGQGVYSNQPQHF. The CDR3 DNA is TGCAGTGCTGCCGACCCGGGACAGGGCGTTTATAGCAATCAGCCCCAGCATTTT.

The chain links TRBV3-1 to TRBJ2-1; no definite D call. Germline lookup yields CDR1 LGHDT and CDR2 YNNKEL (reference sequence). The CDR3 has 15 amino acids. V gave up 4 bases and J gave up 0 bases, with 10 bases separating them. The CDR3 loop is CASSLTVLSYNEQFF. The DNA for the CDR3 is TGTGCCAGCAGCCTTACAGTTCTCTCCTACAATGAGCAGTTCTTC.

V usage is TRBV18 and J usage is TRBJ2-5; D uncertain. Germline V gives CDR1 KGHSH, CDR2 LQKENI. This CDR3 has 11 residues. V lost 3 bases and J lost 5, with 4 bases in between. The CDR3 sequence: CASSPDETQYF. The CDR3 DNA reads TGTGCCAGCTCACCGGATGAGACCCAGTACTTC.

This sequence joins TRBV11-3 and TRBJ2-2; tentatively, D is TRBD2 (5 bases). Germline V CDR1 and CDR2: SGHNT, YENEEA. The CDR3 extends over 15 amino acids. Trimming removed 5 bases from V and 3 bases from J, with 13 bases in between. This CDR3 reads CASSLARGHTGELFF. CDR3 nucleotides: TGTGCCAGCAGCCTAGCCCGCGGGCACACCGGGGAGCTGTTTTTT.

CDR3 in DNA: TGTGCCAGCAGTTTAATCGGGGGAATAGGGACCCAGTACTTC. Its translation: CASSLIGGIGTQYF. The chain links TRBV27 to TRBJ2-5, with a tentative D call TRBD2 (6 bases). V lost 2 bases, J lost 7 bases, and 14 bases lay in between. The CDR3 is 14 amino acids. Germline values: CDR1 MNHEY, CDR2 SMNVEV (reference sequence).

The CDR3, as DNA: TGCGCCAGCAGCCCAACCGGGACTAGCGGTGAGCAGTTCTTC. Translation gives CASSPTGTSGEQFF. V and J are TRBV4-1 and TRBJ2-1; 11 bases match TRBD2. Germline V gives CDR1 MGHRA, CDR2 YSYEKL. V shed 4 bases and J 9 bases; nucleotides not matched to a gene: 5. CDR3 length equals 14 residues.

This sequence joins TRBV5-1 and TRBJ1-1; D uncertain. The CDR3 has 15 residues. Germline lookup yields CDR1 SGHRS and CDR2 YFSETQ. V lost 0 bases, J lost 3 bases, and 12 bases lay in between. CDR3 coding DNA: TGCGCCAGCAGCTTGGACTTCAGTGACTACACTGAAGCTTTCTTT. Its translation is CASSLDFSDYTEAFF.

The rearrangement links TRBV7-9 to TRBJ2-2; 9 bases fit TRBD2. With V trimmed by 3 bases and J by 3 bases, 5 bases remained unmatched. The germline V gene has CDR1 SEHNR and CDR2 FQNEAQ (reference sequence). This CDR3 has 16 amino acids. The CDR3: CASSFPSGMDTGELFF. As DNA, the CDR3 is TGTGCCAGCAGCTTCCCTAGCGGGATGGACACCGGGGAGCTGTTTTTT.

This clonotype was found once. The chain employs TRBV6-5 and TRBJ2-1, with 8 bases lining up with TRBD2. J gave up 0 bases and V 0 bases, and 10 bases lay outside the gene matches. Germline values: CDR1 MNHEY, CDR2 SVGAGI. This CDR3 is 19 amino acids long. The CDR3 spells CASSYSSGGDYSSYNEQFF. DNA for the CDR3: TGTGCCAGCAGTTACTCGAGCGGGGGAGACTATAGCTCCTACAATGAGCAGTTCTTC.

This sequence joins TRBV11-2 and TRBJ2-2; 7 bases are a match to TRBD1. The junction had 7 bases not matched to a gene; V was cut back by 5 bases and J by 4 bases. This CDR3 spans 15 amino acids. Germline values: CDR1 SGHAT, CDR2 FQNNGV. CDR3 residues: CASSPRQGSTGELFF. For the CDR3, the DNA is TGTGCCAGCAGCCCGCGACAGGGCAGCACCGGGGAGCTGTTTTTT.

The rearrangement uses TRBV28 and TRBJ2-7; TRBD2 matches at 7 bases. CDR1 and CDR2 (germline): MDHEN, SYDVKM. This CDR3 contains 18 residues. The V gene end was trimmed by 3 bases and the J gene end by 0 bases; junction bases not matched to a gene: 14. CDR3 sequence: CASSLLGRVGDYSYEQYF. As DNA, the CDR3 is TGTGCCAGCAGTTTGTTGGGCCGGGTTGGGGACTACTCCTACGAGCAGTACTTC.

The CDR3 region is CAISGVFWRASPDTQYF. The CDR3 coding sequence is TGTGCCATCAGTGGGGTGTTTTGGAGGGCGAGCCCAGATACGCAGTATTTT. V is TRBV10-3 and J is TRBJ2-3, with D possibly being TRBD2 (6 bases). This CDR3 spans 17 amino acids. CDR1 and CDR2 from the germline V gene are ENHRY and SYGVKD. Between the trimmed V and J ends, which lost 4 bases and 4 bases, there was a span of 21 bases.

V usage is TRBV30 and J usage is TRBJ2-7; D gene ambiguous. Looked up from germline, CDR1 is GTSNPN and CDR2 is SVGIG (reference sequence). The CDR3 runs 13 residues. Trimming took off 1 base at V and 3 bases at J, with 10 bases between the two ends. The CDR3 protein is CAWSALRGYEQYF. DNA of the CDR3: TGTGCCTGGAGTGCCCTCCGAGGCTACGAGCAGTACTTC.

This clonotype was found many times. The J gene is TRBJ1-1, the V gene TRBV5-4, with TRBD1 as a possible D gene (5 bases). This CDR3 region has 13 residues. The V end was cut by 5 bases, the J end by 0 bases, with 8 bases between. CDR1 is SGHNT, CDR2 YYREEE, per germline (reference sequence). The CDR3 nucleotides are TGTGCCAGCAGTTTAGGGGTGAACACTGAAGCTTTCTTT. Protein: CASSLGVNTEAFF.

The chain has TRBV11-2 and TRBJ1-5; D is unresolved. Germline loops: CDR1 SGHAT, CDR2 FQNNGV. The CDR3 totals 16 residues. V dropped 5 bases and J dropped 2 bases, with 16 bases sitting between them. The CDR3: CASSNLEGYGNQPQHF. Here the CDR3 DNA reads TGTGCCAGCAGCAACTTAGAAGGGTATGGCAATCAGCCCCAGCATTTT.

The genes are TRBV23-1 and TRBJ2-1; perhaps TRBD2 as D (9 bases). TRBV23-1 is an ORF; its function is uncertain. V lost 6 bases, J lost 12 bases, and 27 bases lay in between. The CDR3 has 16 amino acids. For the CDR3, the DNA is TGCGCCAGCAGACCCCTTCCAGGGGGCGGCGGGAGGGGGCAGTTCTTC. Amino acid sequence: CASRPLPGGGGRGQFF.

This chain connects TRBV29-1 to TRBJ1-4; D gene unclear. The length of the CDR3 is 13 residues. In germline, CDR1 is SQVTM, CDR2 ANQGSEA. Trimming took 7 bases from V and 0 from J, leaving 9 bases between them. The CDR3 nucleotides read TGCAGCGCTATTAATGCAACTAATGAAAAACTGTTTTTT. Protein: CSAINATNEKLFF.

This chain uses TRBV20-1 with TRBJ2-1, with 8 positions matching TRBD2. The germline gives CDR1 DFQATT, CDR2 SNEGSKA (reference sequence). The V and J ends lost 0 bases and 7 bases, in that order; junction bases with no gene match: 11. This CDR3 contains 16 residues. In DNA form, the CDR3 reads TGCAGTGCTAGAGATAGTCGGGGCGGGAGGTGGAATGAGCAGTTCTTC. Translated: CSARDSRGGRWNEQFF.

This clonotype showed up just a few times. V gene TRBV28 combines with J gene TRBJ2-7, with 8 bases matching TRBD2. The CDR3 is 15 amino acids. The germline V gene has CDR1 MDHEN and CDR2 SYDVKM. V was clipped by 2 bases and J by 3 bases; unmatched bases: 6. The CDR3 loop reads CASSLGRGGRYEQYF. Here the CDR3 DNA reads TGTGCCAGCAGTTTAGGCCGGGGGGGGCGCTACGAGCAGTACTTC.

This chain connects TRBV27 to TRBJ1-2; D not certain. Germline CDR1 reads MNHEY; CDR2 reads SMNVEV (reference sequence). The CDR3 extends over 16 amino acids. With 0 bases removed from V and 3 bases from J, the gap between germline ends came to 14 bases. This chain's CDR3 is CASSLSLAGVHYGYTF. In DNA form, the CDR3 reads TGTGCCAGCAGTTTATCCCTTGCCGGAGTACACTATGGCTACACCTTC.

The genes are TRBV9 and TRBJ2-2; 7 bases line up with TRBD1. Germline V lookup: CDR1 SGDLS, CDR2 YYNGEE. This CDR3 spans 16 amino acids. V dropped 4 bases and J dropped 2; count of bases not matched to a gene: 8. The CDR3 DNA is TGTGCCAGCAGCAGAGCCGGGACAGTTAACACCGGGGAGCTGTTTTTT. It codes for CASSRAGTVNTGELFF.

V usage is TRBV4-3 and J usage is TRBJ2-7, with 8 positions matching TRBD2. The CDR3 totals 19 residues. The V gene's germline CDR1 is LGHNA and CDR2 YSLEER. The ends lost 0 bases at V and 3 bases at J; junction bases unmatched: 16. The CDR3 region is CASSQETAGAFGRDYEQYF. The DNA of the CDR3 is TGCGCCAGCAGCCAAGAAACAGCGGGGGCCTTTGGGAGGGACTACGAGCAGTACTTC.